These 8 T cell receptor beta chains were all obtained from the same sample, sequenced in a study of identical twins. Using its own MiXCR run on the 5' RACE reads, TCRdb lists one record per CDR3 protein. The sample lists approximately 300,000 distinct CDR3 sequences, over 8.5% seen once, with under 7.5% in the top ten. This sample was shared with a second study, whose subject was yellow fever vaccine responses in identical twins.

Sequenced sample: CD8+ T cells sorted from blood. The receptors originated from a woman between 18 and 29 years old in good health.

This clonotype was observed a few times. The chain has TRBV20-1 and TRBJ2-1; 9 bases match TRBD2. Germline V gene lookup returns CDR1 DFQATT and CDR2 SNEGSKA (reference sequence). CDR3 length: 16 amino acids. J lost 4 bases, V lost 0 bases, and 7 bases had no gene match. The CDR3 sequence is CSARDLSGGPYNEQFF. In DNA, the CDR3 is TGCAGTGCTAGAGATCTAAGCGGGGGGCCGTACAATGAGCAGTTCTTC.

CDR3 residues: CASSPDLTDTQYF. CDR3 in DNA: TGTGCCAGCAGCCCGGACCTCACAGATACGCAGTATTTT. The chain is built from TRBV7-3 and TRBJ2-3; no clear D gene. CDR3 size: 13 residues. V lost 5 bases and J lost 2, with 8 bases in between. Germline assignment: CDR1 SGHTA and CDR2 FQGTGA.

This clonotype was observed at least ten times. The chain has TRBV7-3 and TRBJ2-1; D possibly corresponds to TRBD1 (5 bases). Germline values: CDR1 SGHTA, CDR2 FQGTGA. Trimming left V 5 bases short and J 0 bases short, with 11 bases between. The CDR3 has 15 residues. In DNA form, the CDR3 reads TGTGCCAGCAGCCTCGACAGAAGCTCCTACAATGAGCAGTTCTTC. Translating gives CASSLDRSSYNEQFF. Complete variable domain (other parts from reference TRBV7-3 and TRBJ2-1): GAGVSQTPSNKVTEKGKYVELRCDPISGHTALYWYRQSLGQGPEFLIYFQGTGAADDSGLPNDRFFAVRPEGSVSTLKIQRTERGDSAVYLCASSLDRSSYNEQFFGPGTRLTVL.

The rearrangement uses TRBV20-1 and TRBJ2-7; 12 bases align to TRBD2. The CDR3 is made up of 14 amino acids. With 7 bases clipped from V and 2 bases from J, the junction kept 6 bases outside the gene matches. Germline V gene sequence: CDR1 DFQATT, CDR2 SNEGSKA (reference sequence). The CDR3 DNA follows: TGCAGTGTCTGGACTAGCGGGGATGCCTACGAGCAGTACTTC. Residues: CSVWTSGDAYEQYF.

The chain carries TRBV6-2 or TRBV6-3 and TRBJ2-2; no clear D gene. Germline V CDR1 and CDR2: MNHEY, SVGEGT. This CDR3 spans 12 amino acids. Trimming removed 5 bases at V and 5 bases at J, with 6 bases between. CDR3 in amino acids: CASSRTTGELFF. CDR3 bases: TGTGCCAGCAGTCGCACTACCGGGGAGCTGTTTTTT.

Ten or more counts support this clonotype. The gene calls are TRBV9 and TRBJ2-1, with 9 bases matching TRBD2. There are 18 residues in the CDR3. From germline, CDR1 is SGDLS and CDR2 YYNGEE. V trimming: 1 base; J trimming: 0 bases; junction bases outside the gene matches: 8. CDR3 coding DNA: TGTGCCAGCAGCGTACAGAGCGGGGGGCCATCCTCCTACAATGAGCAGTTCTTC. It yields the protein CASSVQSGGPSSYNEQFF.

The table lists this clonotype with a few counts. V usage is TRBV29-1 and J usage is TRBJ2-7; no definite D call. CDR1 SQVTM and CDR2 ANQGSEA come from the germline V gene. Trimming cost V 4 bases and J 5 bases, with 15 bases left between them. The CDR3 covers 13 residues. This CDR3 reads CSVVPGRENEQYF. The CDR3 nucleotides are TGCAGCGTTGTCCCAGGTCGAGAAAACGAGCAGTACTTC.

This clonotype was found many times. V is TRBV6-2 or TRBV6-3 and J is TRBJ1-1; 9 positions match TRBD1. The CDR3 contains 15 residues. V was pared by 2 bases and J by 0 bases, with 1 base of the junction left unmatched. Germline V gene data show CDR1 as MNHEY and CDR2 as SVGEGT. The CDR3 reads CASSYDRGMNTEAFF. Here the CDR3 DNA reads TGTGCCAGCAGTTACGACAGGGGGATGAACACTGAAGCTTTCTTT.